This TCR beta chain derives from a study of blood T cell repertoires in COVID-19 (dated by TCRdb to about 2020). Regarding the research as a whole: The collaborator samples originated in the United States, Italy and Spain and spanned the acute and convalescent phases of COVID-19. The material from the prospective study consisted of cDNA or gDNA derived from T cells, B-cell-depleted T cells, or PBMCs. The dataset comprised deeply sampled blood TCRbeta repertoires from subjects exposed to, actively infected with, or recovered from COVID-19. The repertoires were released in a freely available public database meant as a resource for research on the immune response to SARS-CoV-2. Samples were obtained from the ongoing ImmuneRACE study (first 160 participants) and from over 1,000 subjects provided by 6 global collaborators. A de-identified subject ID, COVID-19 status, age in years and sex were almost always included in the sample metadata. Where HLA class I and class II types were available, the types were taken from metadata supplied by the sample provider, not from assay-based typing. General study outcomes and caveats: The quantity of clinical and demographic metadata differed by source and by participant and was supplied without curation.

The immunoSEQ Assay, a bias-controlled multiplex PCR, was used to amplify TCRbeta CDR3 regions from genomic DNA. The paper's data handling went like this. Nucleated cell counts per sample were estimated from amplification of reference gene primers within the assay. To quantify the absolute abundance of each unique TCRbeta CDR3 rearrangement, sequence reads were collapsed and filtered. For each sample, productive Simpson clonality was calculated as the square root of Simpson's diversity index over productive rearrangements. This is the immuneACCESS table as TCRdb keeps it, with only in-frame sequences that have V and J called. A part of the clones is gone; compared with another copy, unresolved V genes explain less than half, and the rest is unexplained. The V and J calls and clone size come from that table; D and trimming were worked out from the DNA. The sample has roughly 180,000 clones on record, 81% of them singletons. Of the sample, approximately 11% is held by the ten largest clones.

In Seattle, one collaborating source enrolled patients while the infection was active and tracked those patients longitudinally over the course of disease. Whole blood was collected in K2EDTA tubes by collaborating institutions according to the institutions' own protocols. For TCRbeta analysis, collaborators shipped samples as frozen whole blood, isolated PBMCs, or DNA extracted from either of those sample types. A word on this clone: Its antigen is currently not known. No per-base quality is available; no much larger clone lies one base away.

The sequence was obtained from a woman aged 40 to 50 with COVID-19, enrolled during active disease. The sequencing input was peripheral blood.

CDR3 loop: CASSYGTSETYEQYF. The bases are TGTGCCAGCTCTTACGGGACTAGCGAGACCTACGAGCAGTACTTC. The chain is encoded by TRBV18 joined to TRBJ2-7, with 10 bases in between that match TRBD2. The CDR3 runs 15 amino acids, cysteine and phenylalanine included. The DNA shown is the 45-base CDR3, in frame from base 1. CDR1 and CDR2 were assigned from the germline V gene as KGHSH and LQKENI. The germline V and J ends show losses of 6 bases and 2 bases respectively, and no gene match explains 7 bases of the junction. The reference TRBV18 and TRBJ2-7 proteins fill in what lies around the CDR3, so the full variable domain reads NAGVMQNPRHLVRRRGQEARLRCSPMKGHSHVYWYRQLPEEGLKFMVYLQKENIIDESGMPKERFSAEFPKEGPSILRIQQVVRGDSAAYFCASSYGTSETYEQYFGPGTRLTVT.